These 16 T cell receptor beta chains came from one sample sequenced in a study of shared clonotypes between healthy human individuals. Clones were read by immunoSEQ multiplex PCR, and TCRdb kept only the in-frame ones, dropping some. The sample includes 2 million to 2.5 million clones, approximately 93% seen only once; the top ten take under 0.45%. The sequencing sample was made of naive CD4+ T cells from PBMCs. Specified subset: CD45RA+ positively selected. These receptors were collected from a man aged 18 to 29 in good health. Some clones in this sample may be carry-over from other donors' samples.

The chain employs TRBV5-4 and TRBJ2-5; TRBD1 or TRBD2 may be the D gene (5 bases each). Germline V gene lookup returns CDR1 SGHNT and CDR2 YYREEE (reference sequence). V gave up 4 bases and J gave up 3 bases, with 16 bases separating them. This CDR3 has 15 residues. The CDR3 protein is CASSPGTNSKETQYF. The CDR3 bases are TGTGCCAGCAGCCCCGGGACCAATTCTAAAGAGACCCAGTACTTC.

The rearrangement joins TRBV7-2 to TRBJ2-7, with 11 positions matching TRBD2. The germline CDR1 and CDR2 sequences are SGHTA and FQGNSA. Losses at the gene ends were 1 base for V and 0 bases for J; bases not matched to a gene: 8. The CDR3 extends over 18 amino acids. The CDR3 bases are TGTGCCAGCAGCTTAGTGCCTTCAACTAGCGGGAGCTCCTACGAGCAGTACTTC. This gives the protein CASSLVPSTSGSSYEQYF.

The V call is TRBV7-2, the J call TRBJ2-3; no definite D call. CDR1 and CDR2 from the germline V gene are SGHTA and FQGNSA. V was shortened by 1 base and J by 5 bases, with 10 bases between the two germline ends. This CDR3 region has 14 residues. This CDR3 is CASSLVGSRDTQYF. The CDR3 DNA follows: TGTGCCAGCAGCTTAGTTGGCAGCCGAGATACGCAGTATTTT.

Comment on this clone: Other DNA sequences from this sample encode an identical CDR3 as well. The rearrangement joins TRBV5-1 to TRBJ2-7, with a possible D match to TRBD1 (5 bases). This CDR3 has 14 residues. Germline V CDR1 and CDR2: SGHRS, YFSETQ. V was cut by 4 bases and J by 1 base, with 12 bases left in between. Here the CDR3 reads CASSLRQGSYEQYF. In DNA form, the CDR3 reads TGCGCCAGCAGCCTACGCCAGGGATCCTACGAGCAGTACTTC.

V gene TRBV7-9 combines with J gene TRBJ2-3, with D possibly being TRBD1 (5 bases). The CDR3 spans 16 residues. The V gene lost 3 bases and the J gene lost 4 bases, with 17 bases spanning the gap. Per germline, CDR1 SEHNR and CDR2 FQNEAQ (reference sequence). Here the CDR3 reads CASSFPWGPQADTQYF. The CDR3 nucleotides are TGTGCCAGCAGCTTCCCATGGGGCCCACAGGCAGATACGCAGTATTTT.

This clone was seen a handful of times. The chain links TRBV19 to TRBJ1-5; D is perhaps TRBD1 (5 bases). Trimming took off 1 base at V and 4 bases at J, with 11 bases between the two ends. Germline CDR1 is LNHDA and CDR2 is SQIVND (reference sequence). The length of the CDR3 is 15 residues. The CDR3 spells CASSIVRVGNQPQHF. The CDR3 DNA follows: TGTGCCAGTAGTATAGTCAGGGTAGGGAATCAGCCCCAGCATTTT.

The rearrangement links TRBV2 to TRBJ2-7; 10 nucleotides line up with TRBD1. This CDR3 comprises 15 residues. From germline, CDR1 is SNHLY and CDR2 FYNNEI. V shed 6 bases, J shed 2 bases, and the junction held 7 bases outside the gene matches. This CDR3 reads CASSLEGQGPYEQYF. The CDR3 region has the DNA TGTGCCAGCAGCCTAGAGGGACAGGGGCCCTACGAGCAGTACTTC.

The chain couples TRBV7-6 to TRBJ1-1; tentatively, D is TRBD1 (5 bases). Trimming left V 5 bases short and J 1 base short, with 14 bases between. The CDR3 spans 15 residues. Germline V gene lookup returns CDR1 SGHVS and CDR2 FNYEAQ. CDR3 residues: CASSTARGRNTEAFF. DNA for the CDR3: TGTGCCAGCAGCACGGCGAGGGGACGGAACACTGAAGCTTTCTTT.

This clone was picked up a small number of times. The J gene is TRBJ1-2, the V gene TRBV6-1; D call uncertain. Germline V CDR1 and CDR2: MNHNS, SASEGT. This CDR3 spans 14 amino acids. V shed 1 base and J shed 4 bases, with 10 bases lying between them. The CDR3 here is CASSEELGGYGYTF. CDR3 DNA: TGTGCCAGCAGTGAAGAGTTGGGAGGCTATGGCTACACCTTC.

V usage is TRBV2 and J usage is TRBJ2-5; D ambiguous. V was cut by 6 bases and J by 4 bases, with 9 bases left in between. Germline V gene data show CDR1 as SNHLY and CDR2 as FYNNEI. The CDR3 loop spans 12 amino acids. Written as DNA, the CDR3 is TGTGCCAGCAGCCACCCGGCAGAGACCCAGTACTTC. It codes for CASSHPAETQYF.

This sequence joins TRBV9 and TRBJ2-3, with TRBD2 identical over 7 bases. The V gene's germline CDR1 is SGDLS and CDR2 YYNGEE. V lost 0 bases and J lost 9; bases outside the gene matches: 13. CDR3 length equals 16 residues. The CDR3 sequence is CASSVESGARGETQYF. The CDR3 DNA sequence: TGTGCCAGCAGCGTAGAAAGCGGGGCCCGGGGGGAGACGCAGTATTTT.

The rearrangement links TRBV9 to TRBJ2-3; a weak D match, TRBD2 (6 bases). The CDR3 covers 14 residues. V was shortened by 0 bases and J by 10 bases, with 15 bases between the two germline ends. Germline V CDR1 and CDR2: SGDLS, YYNGEE. In DNA, the CDR3 is TGTGCCAGCAGCGTAGCGGACTACACCCGTCCGCAGTATTTT. Protein: CASSVADYTRPQYF.

The rearrangement uses TRBV9 and TRBJ1-5; TRBD1 might be the D (6 bases). CDR1 is SGDLS, CDR2 YYNGEE, per germline. The CDR3 runs 19 residues. Trimming cost V 0 bases and J 3 bases, with 22 bases left between them. The CDR3 loop reads CASSVDWAGTRDTNQPQHF. The DNA for the CDR3 is TGTGCCAGCAGCGTAGATTGGGCGGGGACACGGGATACCAATCAGCCCCAGCATTTT.

The chain has TRBV10-3 and TRBJ2-3, with a possible D match to TRBD2 (6 bases). Germline lookup yields CDR1 ENHRY and CDR2 SYGVKD. V was shortened by 0 bases and J by 2 bases, with 9 bases between the two germline ends. CDR3 size: 15 residues. The CDR3 is CAISESAGFTDTQYF. The CDR3 DNA reads TGTGCCATCAGTGAGTCGGCGGGATTCACAGATACGCAGTATTTT.

The chain couples TRBV11-2 to TRBJ2-5; the match to TRBD2 covers 8 bases. The ends lost 2 bases at V and 2 bases at J; junction bases unmatched: 7. Germline assignment: CDR1 SGHAT and CDR2 FQNNGV. This CDR3 spans 16 amino acids. The DNA for the CDR3 is TGTGCCAGCAGCTTAAGAGTTAGCGGGATACAAGAGACCCAGTACTTC. This translates into CASSLRVSGIQETQYF.

This sequence joins TRBV27 and TRBJ2-3; D could derive from TRBD1 or TRBD2 (6 bases each). V lost 8 bases to trimming and J lost 3 bases, with 21 bases between them. This CDR3 is 16 amino acids long. Looked up from germline, CDR1 is MNHEY and CDR2 is SMNVEV (reference sequence). In nucleotides, the CDR3 is TGTGCCAGCTCTCTTAGGAGGGGGAGCTCAACAGATACGCAGTATTTT. Its translation is CASSLRRGSSTDTQYF.